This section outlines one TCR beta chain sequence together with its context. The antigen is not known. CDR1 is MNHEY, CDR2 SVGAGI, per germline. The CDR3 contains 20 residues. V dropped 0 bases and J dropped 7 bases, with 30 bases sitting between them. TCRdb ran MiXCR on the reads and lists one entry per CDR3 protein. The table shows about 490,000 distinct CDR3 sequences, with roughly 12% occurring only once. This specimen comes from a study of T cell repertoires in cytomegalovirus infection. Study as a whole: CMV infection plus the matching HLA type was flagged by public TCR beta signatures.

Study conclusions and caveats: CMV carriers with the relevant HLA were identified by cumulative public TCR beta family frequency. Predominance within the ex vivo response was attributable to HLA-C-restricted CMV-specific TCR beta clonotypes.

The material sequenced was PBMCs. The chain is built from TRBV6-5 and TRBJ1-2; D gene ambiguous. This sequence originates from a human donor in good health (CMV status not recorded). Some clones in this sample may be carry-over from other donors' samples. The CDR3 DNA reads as TGTGCCAGCAGTTACTCGGATATGGATGAAGCTGGCGCAGCGTTCTTTGGCTACACCTTC. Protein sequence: CASSYSDMDEAGAAFFGYTF.